The 29 T cell receptor beta chains given below trace back to one sample, sequenced in a study of blood T cell repertoires in COVID-19. Using immunoSEQ multiplex PCR, the repertoire was profiled, and TCRdb retains in-frame clones only, with some absent. This sample has some 300,000 clones; about nine tenths occur once, and the top ten carry almost 9.5%. Sequenced input: PBMCs or T cells enriched from blood (not recorded which). These receptor sequences come from a woman aged 25-40 years who had recovered from COVID-19.

The chain is built from TRBV11-2 and TRBJ1-1; the D is unclear. Germline CDR1 SGHAT, CDR2 FQNNGV. CDR3 length equals 13 residues. Trimming removed 4 bases from V and 5 bases from J, with 11 bases in between. The CDR3 coding sequence is TGTGCCAGCAGCTCCGACCGACTTACTGAAGCTTTCTTT. Residues: CASSSDRLTEAFF.

CDR3 in DNA: TGCGCCAGCACCGGGACTAGCGGGAGACTGTACTTC. It codes for CASTGTSGRLYF. The genes are TRBV5-1 and TRBJ2-7, with 14 bases matching TRBD2. The CDR3 is made up of 12 amino acids. The junction had 5 bases not matched to a gene; V was cut back by 6 bases and J by 12 bases. Germline lookup yields CDR1 SGHRS and CDR2 YFSETQ.

The chain combines TRBV28 with TRBJ1-2; the D is unclear. This CDR3 comprises 14 residues. Germline-derived CDR1 and CDR2 are MDHEN and SYDVKM. V was trimmed by 2 bases and J by 8 bases, leaving 15 bases between them. The CDR3 coding sequence is TGTGCCAGCAGTTTAACGTCGGGGATTGGGGGCTACACCTTC. The encoded protein is CASSLTSGIGGYTF.

The rearrangement joins TRBV5-4 to TRBJ2-1, with 9 bases fitting TRBD2. V was clipped by 3 bases and J by 4 bases; unmatched bases: 14. The CDR3 covers 18 residues. Germline CDR1 and CDR2: SGHNT and YYREEE (reference sequence). The CDR3 DNA sequence: TGTGCCAGCAGCTCCCACTGGCGGGGTAGCGGGGGATACAATGAGCAGTTCTTC. The encoded protein is CASSSHWRGSGGYNEQFF.

This clone was detected a few times. In the same sample, other DNA sequences code for this CDR3. The V call is TRBV6-5, the J call TRBJ1-1; D is unresolved. Trimming stripped 3 bases from V and 1 base from J, with 9 bases between. The germline V gene has CDR1 MNHEY and CDR2 SVGAGI. The CDR3 runs 14 residues. The DNA of the CDR3 is TGTGCCAGCAGTTATCCGGGAGGGAACACTGAAGCTTTCTTT. It is translated as CASSYPGGNTEAFF.

This rearrangement joins TRBV5-1 to TRBJ1-4, with TRBD1 as a possible D gene (5 bases). Germline V gene lookup returns CDR1 SGHRS and CDR2 YFSETQ. This CDR3 contains 15 residues. Trimming shortened V by 4 bases and J by 3 bases, and 13 bases separated the two germline ends. The CDR3 reads CASSVSGFSNEKLFF. CDR3 bases: TGCGCCAGCAGCGTATCAGGGTTTTCTAATGAAAAACTGTTTTTT.

The chain employs TRBV28 and TRBJ2-7, with 11 positions matching TRBD2. This CDR3 comprises 15 residues. With V trimmed by 3 bases and J by 2 bases, 3 bases remained unmatched. Germline CDR1 is MDHEN and CDR2 is SYDVKM. The CDR3 nucleotides are TGTGCCAGCAGTTTCCGGGGACTAGCGGCCTACGAGCAGTACTTC. Protein product: CASSFRGLAAYEQYF.

V usage is TRBV28 and J usage is TRBJ2-7, with TRBD2 matching over 10 bases. The CDR3 loop spans 16 amino acids. V dropped 5 bases and J dropped 3; count of bases not matched to a gene: 10. From germline, CDR1 is MDHEN and CDR2 SYDVKM. In DNA form, the CDR3 reads TGTGCCAGCAGTACGAAAAGCGGGAGGGCCCTCTACGAGCAGTACTTC. This encodes CASSTKSGRALYEQYF.

This clone was seen only once. The chain couples TRBV27 to TRBJ2-3; 10 bases align to TRBD2. Germline-derived CDR1 and CDR2 are MNHEY and SMNVEV (reference sequence). The trim removed 5 bases at V and 4 bases at J, leaving 9 bases unmatched. The CDR3 length is 16 residues. This chain's CDR3 is CASSTTLAGVSDTQYF. CDR3 nucleotide sequence: TGTGCCAGCAGTACGACGCTAGCGGGAGTATCAGATACGCAGTATTTT.

V is TRBV10-2 and J is TRBJ2-7; 8 positions agree with TRBD1. Germline CDR1 WSHSY, CDR2 SAAADI. V trimming: 5 bases; J trimming: 1 base; junction bases outside the gene matches: 16. The CDR3 sequence is 18 residues long. DNA for the CDR3: TGCGCCAGCAGTAATACAGGGGGTGCAGGAAGAGTGTCCTACGAGCAGTACTTC. Its protein is CASSNTGGAGRVSYEQYF.

Comments on this clone: This CDR3 is missing its conserved last phenylalanine or tryptophan, likely due to a read error. The DNA is omitted, as the CDR3 cannot be located on it reliably, and the CDR3 follows TCRdb's listing. The chain joins TRBV7-2 to TRBJ2-7; TRBD2, the table's D call, was not compared with the DNA. Germline assignment: CDR1 SGHTA and CDR2 FQGNSA. The CDR3 sequence runs 13 residues, both termini included. CDR3 sequence reads: CASSFQELGLAEL.

The chain has TRBV28 and TRBJ2-3; 9 bases agree with TRBD2. This CDR3 is built from 16 residues. Germline V CDR1 and CDR2: MDHEN, SYDVKM. The ends lost 3 bases at V and 5 bases at J; junction bases unmatched: 9. The CDR3: CASSFSAGGPGDTQYF. As DNA, the CDR3 is TGTGCCAGCAGTTTTTCGGCGGGAGGGCCTGGAGATACGCAGTATTTT.

The genes are TRBV13 and TRBJ2-4; 12 bases are shared with TRBD2. Trimming took 0 bases from V and 0 from J; bases not matched to a gene: 3. Germline V lookup: CDR1 PRHDT, CDR2 FYEKMQ (reference sequence). This CDR3 spans 18 amino acids. CDR3 DNA: TGTGCCAGCAGCTTAGGACTAGCGGGAGGACTAGCCAAAAACATTCAGTACTTC. This sequence encodes CASSLGLAGGLAKNIQYF.

The rearrangement links TRBV7-9 to TRBJ2-7; TRBD2 might be the D (7 bases). The CDR3 totals 14 residues. Deletions cut 8 bases from V and 5 bases from J, with 19 bases between. Germline lookup yields CDR1 SEHNR and CDR2 FQNEAQ (reference sequence). The DNA for the CDR3 is TGTGCCAGCCTACTGTCGGAGGGGGGGAACGAGCAGTACTTC. The encoded protein is CASLLSEGGNEQYF.

This chain joins TRBV7-9 and TRBJ1-3; maybe TRBD1 (5 bases). V gave up 2 bases and J gave up 0 bases, with 17 bases separating them. CDR3 size: 18 residues. Germline V gene sequence: CDR1 SEHNR, CDR2 FQNEAQ (reference sequence). The CDR3 here is CASSLRGGRDYSGNTIYF. In nucleotides, the CDR3 is TGTGCCAGCAGCTTAAGGGGCGGCAGGGACTACTCTGGAAACACCATATATTTT.

The chain employs TRBV11-2 and TRBJ1-2; D is possibly TRBD1 (5 bases). V lost 0 bases to trimming and J lost 7 bases, with 18 bases between them. Germline lookup yields CDR1 SGHAT and CDR2 FQNNGV. The CDR3 runs to 16 residues. The CDR3 DNA follows: TGTGCCAGCAGCTTAGATCCCCGACAGTCCTATAGTGGCTACACCTTC. Translation gives CASSLDPRQSYSGYTF. The full variable domain, completed using reference TRBV11-2 and TRBJ1-2, is EAGVAQSPRYKIIEKRQSVAFWCNPISGHATLYWYQQILGQGPKLLIQFQNNGVVDDSQLPKDRFSAERLKGVDSTLKIQPAKLEDSAVYLCASSLDPRQSYSGYTFGSGTRLTVV.

This chain links TRBV3-1 (or the pseudogene TRBV3-2) with TRBJ2-7, with TRBD1 identical over 8 bases. V lost 4 bases and J lost 3; bases outside the gene matches: 8. The CDR3 is made up of 15 amino acids. Germline values: CDR1 LGHDT, CDR2 YNNKEL (reference sequence). CDR3 in DNA: TGTGCCAGCAGCCCAGGACAGGGTCCCGACTACGAGCAGTACTTC. Residues: CASSPGQGPDYEQYF.

The V gene is TRBV6-6, the J gene TRBJ1-5, with TRBD1 matching 8 bases. CDR1 MNHNY and CDR2 SVGAGI come from the germline V gene (reference sequence). CDR3 length equals 15 residues. V was clipped by 2 bases and J by 6 bases; unmatched bases: 6. CDR3 sequence (DNA): TGTGCCAGCAGTTACGGGCAGGGGGCAGGTCAGCCCCAGCATTTT. Encoded protein: CASSYGQGAGQPQHF.

The J gene is TRBJ2-7, the V gene TRBV27; D is perhaps TRBD2 (6 bases). The germline V gene has CDR1 MNHEY and CDR2 SMNVEV (reference sequence). V lost 1 base and J lost 2, with 12 bases in between. The CDR3 is made up of 15 amino acids. Here the CDR3 DNA reads TGTGCCAGCAGTTTATTTCCGGAGGGACCCTACGAGCAGTACTTC. Its protein product is CASSLFPEGPYEQYF.

The chain employs TRBV28 and TRBJ2-5; 11 bases are a match to TRBD2. Germline lookup yields CDR1 MDHEN and CDR2 SYDVKM. The CDR3 covers 16 residues. The trim removed 11 bases at V and 0 bases at J, leaving 11 bases unmatched. CDR3 DNA: TGTGCCGTCAGAGATCCGGGACTAGCGGACCAAGAGACCCAGTACTTC. It yields the protein CAVRDPGLADQETQYF.

The rearrangement uses TRBV7-2 and TRBJ2-3; 12 bases map to TRBD2. Germline assignment: CDR1 SGHTA and CDR2 FQGNSA. CDR3 length: 16 amino acids. V was pared by 1 base and J by 4 bases, with 3 bases of the junction left unmatched. The CDR3 sequence: CASSLVGLAGSDTQYF. CDR3 DNA: TGTGCCAGCAGCTTAGTCGGACTAGCGGGATCAGATACGCAGTATTTT. Supplemented by reference TRBV7-2 and TRBJ2-3, the full variable domain reads GAGVSQSPSNKVTEKGKDVELRCDPISGHTALYWYRQSLGQGLEFLIYFQGNSAPDKSGLPSDRFSAERTGGSVSTLTIQRTQQEDSAVYLCASSLVGLAGSDTQYFGPGTRLTVL.

J is TRBJ2-7 and V is TRBV4-1; 12 bases agree with TRBD2. The V segment lost 1 base and the J segment 13 bases; nucleotides outside the gene matches: 14. CDR3 length: 16 amino acids. Per the germline V gene, CDR1 is MGHRA and CDR2 is YSYEKL. CDR3 amino acids: CASSQVVGTSGRINYF. DNA for the CDR3: TGCGCCAGCAGCCAAGTAGTCGGTACTAGCGGGAGGATCAACTACTTC.

The chain combines TRBV2 with TRBJ1-6; tentatively, D is TRBD1 (5 bases). Germline V gives CDR1 SNHLY, CDR2 FYNNEI. The CDR3 length is 13 residues. Deletions cut 7 bases from V and 7 bases from J, with 11 bases between. The CDR3 bases are TGTGCCAGCAATTGGGGCGCCAATTCACCCCTCCACTTT. Encoded protein: CASNWGANSPLHF.

The chain carries TRBV27 and TRBJ2-1; no definite D call. The CDR3 covers 11 residues. CDR1 is MNHEY and CDR2 is SMNVEV in the germline V gene (reference sequence). V was pared by 3 bases and J by 10 bases, with 7 bases between. This chain's CDR3 is CASSFLQEQFF. As DNA, the CDR3 is TGTGCCAGCAGTTTCCTACAGGAGCAGTTCTTC.

The genes are TRBV10-2 and TRBJ2-2, with TRBD2 matching over 10 bases. Germline V gene sequence: CDR1 WSHSY, CDR2 SAAADI. The CDR3 sequence is 17 residues long. V was clipped by 4 bases and J by 6 bases; unmatched bases: 11. CDR3 in amino acids: CASSGTSGPLNSGELFF. The CDR3, as DNA: TGCGCCAGCAGTGGGACTAGCGGCCCTCTCAATTCCGGGGAGCTGTTTTTT.

CDR3 in amino acids: CASSLGTRGNQPQHF. CDR3 coding DNA: TGTGCCAGCAGCTTAGGGACCAGGGGAAATCAGCCCCAGCATTTT. The chain combines TRBV13 with TRBJ1-5, with a possible D match to TRBD1 (6 bases). This CDR3 spans 15 amino acids. Germline values: CDR1 PRHDT, CDR2 FYEKMQ (reference sequence). Between the trimmed V and J ends, which lost 0 bases and 4 bases, there was a span of 10 bases.

The CDR3 reads CASSIDGLAGEGPYEQYF. In DNA form, the CDR3 reads TGTGCCAGTAGTATAGACGGACTAGCGGGAGAGGGGCCCTACGAGCAGTACTTC. The chain couples TRBV19 to TRBJ2-7, with 13 bases aligning to TRBD2. Germline-derived CDR1 and CDR2 are LNHDA and SQIVND (reference sequence). There are 18 residues in the CDR3. With 0 bases clipped from V and 2 bases from J, the junction kept 7 bases outside the gene matches.

This clone has just a few counts. The chain combines TRBV2 with TRBJ1-2; D is unresolved. This CDR3 comprises 14 residues. V dropped 3 bases and J dropped 2 bases, with 10 bases sitting between them. The germline gives CDR1 SNHLY, CDR2 FYNNEI. The CDR3 here is CASSDGGPNYGYTF. The CDR3 DNA reads TGTGCCAGCAGTGATGGAGGGCCCAACTATGGCTACACCTTC.

This clone was counted a single time. The V call is TRBV7-9, the J call TRBJ1-4; D not resolved. The germline V gene encodes CDR1 SEHNR and CDR2 FQNEAQ (reference sequence). The CDR3 length is 12 residues. V was pared by 5 bases and J by 7 bases, with 8 bases between. CDR3 nucleotides: TGTGCCAGCAGCCCGGGAGGTGAAAAACTGTTTTTT. Its translation is CASSPGGEKLFF.